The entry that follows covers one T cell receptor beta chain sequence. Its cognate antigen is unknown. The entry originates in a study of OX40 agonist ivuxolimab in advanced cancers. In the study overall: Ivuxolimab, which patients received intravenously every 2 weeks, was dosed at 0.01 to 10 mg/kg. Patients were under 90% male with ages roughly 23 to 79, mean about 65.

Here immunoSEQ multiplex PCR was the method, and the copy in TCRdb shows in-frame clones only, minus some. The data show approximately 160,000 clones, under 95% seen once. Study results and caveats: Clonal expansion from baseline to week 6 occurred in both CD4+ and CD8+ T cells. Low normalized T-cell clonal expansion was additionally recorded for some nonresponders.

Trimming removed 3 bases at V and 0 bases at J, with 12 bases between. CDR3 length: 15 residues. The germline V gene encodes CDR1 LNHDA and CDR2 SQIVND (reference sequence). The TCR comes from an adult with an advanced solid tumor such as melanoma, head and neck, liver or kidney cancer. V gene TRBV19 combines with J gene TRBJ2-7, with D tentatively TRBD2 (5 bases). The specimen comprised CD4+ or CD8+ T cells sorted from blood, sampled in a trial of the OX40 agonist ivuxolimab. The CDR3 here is CASSIEGGISYEQYF. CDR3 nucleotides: TGTGCCAGTAGTATCGAGGGTGGAATCTCCTACGAGCAGTACTTC.